Described below is a single T cell receptor beta chain sequence and its context. V lost 5 bases to trimming and J lost 4 bases, with 15 bases between them. CDR1 SEHNR and CDR2 FQNEAQ come from the germline V gene (reference sequence). The CDR3 is 14 amino acids. These data belong to a study of blood T cell repertoires in COVID-19. Measured with immunoSEQ multiplex PCR; TCRdb has only the in-frame clones, and not every one. Of a few hundred thousand clones in the sample, 70% to 90% were seen once. The sequencing input was PBMCs or T cells enriched from blood (not recorded which). This chain uses TRBV7-9 with TRBJ2-7, with D maybe TRBD2 (6 bases). The receptor was isolated from a woman between 45 and 65 years old who had recovered from COVID-19. The CDR3 is CASSGDWESYEQYF. In DNA, the CDR3 is TGTGCCAGCAGCGGGGACTGGGAGTCGTACGAGCAGTACTTC.